This T cell receptor beta chain was documented in a study of blood T cell repertoires in COVID-19. As for the study in general: The United States, Italy and Spain were the sources of the acute and convalescent COVID-19 samples. The cDNA or gDNA used as material had been derived from T cells, B-cell-depleted T cells, or PBMCs.

How the authors handled the data: Reference gene primer amplification gave nucleated cell count estimates. Profiled with immunoSEQ multiplex PCR; TCRdb holds only in-frame clones, not every one. V and J calls and clone size are those listed in that table; D and trimming were worked out from the DNA. The repertoire holds about 140,000 clones, with around 84% as singletons. The CDR3 is 14 amino acids. J lost 4 bases, V lost 4 bases, and 7 bases had no gene match. Germline CDR1 and CDR2: GTSNPN and SVGIG (reference sequence). The sample comprised peripheral blood. The TCR was taken from a man aged 55 to 70 with active or convalescent COVID-19. The chain has TRBV30 and TRBJ1-3; 7 nucleotides align to TRBD1. The CDR3 sequence: CAWNRGASGNTIYF. In nucleotides, the CDR3 is TGTGCCTGGAACAGGGGTGCCTCGGGAAACACCATATATTTT.